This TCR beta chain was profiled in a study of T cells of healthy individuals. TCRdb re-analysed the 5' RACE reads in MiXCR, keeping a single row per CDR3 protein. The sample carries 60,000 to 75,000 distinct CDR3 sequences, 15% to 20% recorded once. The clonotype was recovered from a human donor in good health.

The CDR3 DNA sequence: TGTGCCAGCATTCGGCAGGGGAGGACTGAAGCTTTCTTT. This translates into CASIRQGRTEAFF. The chain employs TRBV6-1 and TRBJ1-1; D perhaps matches TRBD1 (6 bases). This CDR3 contains 13 residues. CDR1 is MNHNS and CDR2 is SASEGT in the germline V gene. V dropped 7 bases and J dropped 5 bases, with 14 bases sitting between them.